The clone carrying this TCR beta chain was observed at least ten times. Its antigen is still unknown. This record belongs to a study of T cells after yellow fever vaccination. Study as a whole: SMART-Seq v4 Ultra Low Input handled preparation of low-cell-number fractions.

Germline loops: CDR1 WSHSY, CDR2 SAAADI. Deletions cut 5 bases from V and 4 bases from J, with 18 bases between. The CDR3 runs 16 residues. Study observations and caveats: Reappearing after the booster were most of the clones from primary vaccination (approximately 96% CD4, 85% to 90% CD8).

MiXCR, applied by TCRdb to the 5' RACE reads, yields one record per CDR3 protein. The repertoire holds 120,000 to 150,000 distinct CDR3 sequences, 7.7% seen once, with roughly 0.76% in the top ten. This sample comprised CD4+ T cells sorted from PBMCs, obtained 5 days after the yellow fever booster vaccination. The genes are TRBV10-2 and TRBJ2-1; D may be TRBD1 (6 bases). The sequence came from a man aged 25 to 40 who received the YFV17D yellow fever vaccine. The CDR3 protein is CASSPHGQFWYNEQFF. The CDR3 coding sequence is TGCGCCAGCAGTCCCCACGGACAGTTTTGGTACAATGAGCAGTTCTTC.